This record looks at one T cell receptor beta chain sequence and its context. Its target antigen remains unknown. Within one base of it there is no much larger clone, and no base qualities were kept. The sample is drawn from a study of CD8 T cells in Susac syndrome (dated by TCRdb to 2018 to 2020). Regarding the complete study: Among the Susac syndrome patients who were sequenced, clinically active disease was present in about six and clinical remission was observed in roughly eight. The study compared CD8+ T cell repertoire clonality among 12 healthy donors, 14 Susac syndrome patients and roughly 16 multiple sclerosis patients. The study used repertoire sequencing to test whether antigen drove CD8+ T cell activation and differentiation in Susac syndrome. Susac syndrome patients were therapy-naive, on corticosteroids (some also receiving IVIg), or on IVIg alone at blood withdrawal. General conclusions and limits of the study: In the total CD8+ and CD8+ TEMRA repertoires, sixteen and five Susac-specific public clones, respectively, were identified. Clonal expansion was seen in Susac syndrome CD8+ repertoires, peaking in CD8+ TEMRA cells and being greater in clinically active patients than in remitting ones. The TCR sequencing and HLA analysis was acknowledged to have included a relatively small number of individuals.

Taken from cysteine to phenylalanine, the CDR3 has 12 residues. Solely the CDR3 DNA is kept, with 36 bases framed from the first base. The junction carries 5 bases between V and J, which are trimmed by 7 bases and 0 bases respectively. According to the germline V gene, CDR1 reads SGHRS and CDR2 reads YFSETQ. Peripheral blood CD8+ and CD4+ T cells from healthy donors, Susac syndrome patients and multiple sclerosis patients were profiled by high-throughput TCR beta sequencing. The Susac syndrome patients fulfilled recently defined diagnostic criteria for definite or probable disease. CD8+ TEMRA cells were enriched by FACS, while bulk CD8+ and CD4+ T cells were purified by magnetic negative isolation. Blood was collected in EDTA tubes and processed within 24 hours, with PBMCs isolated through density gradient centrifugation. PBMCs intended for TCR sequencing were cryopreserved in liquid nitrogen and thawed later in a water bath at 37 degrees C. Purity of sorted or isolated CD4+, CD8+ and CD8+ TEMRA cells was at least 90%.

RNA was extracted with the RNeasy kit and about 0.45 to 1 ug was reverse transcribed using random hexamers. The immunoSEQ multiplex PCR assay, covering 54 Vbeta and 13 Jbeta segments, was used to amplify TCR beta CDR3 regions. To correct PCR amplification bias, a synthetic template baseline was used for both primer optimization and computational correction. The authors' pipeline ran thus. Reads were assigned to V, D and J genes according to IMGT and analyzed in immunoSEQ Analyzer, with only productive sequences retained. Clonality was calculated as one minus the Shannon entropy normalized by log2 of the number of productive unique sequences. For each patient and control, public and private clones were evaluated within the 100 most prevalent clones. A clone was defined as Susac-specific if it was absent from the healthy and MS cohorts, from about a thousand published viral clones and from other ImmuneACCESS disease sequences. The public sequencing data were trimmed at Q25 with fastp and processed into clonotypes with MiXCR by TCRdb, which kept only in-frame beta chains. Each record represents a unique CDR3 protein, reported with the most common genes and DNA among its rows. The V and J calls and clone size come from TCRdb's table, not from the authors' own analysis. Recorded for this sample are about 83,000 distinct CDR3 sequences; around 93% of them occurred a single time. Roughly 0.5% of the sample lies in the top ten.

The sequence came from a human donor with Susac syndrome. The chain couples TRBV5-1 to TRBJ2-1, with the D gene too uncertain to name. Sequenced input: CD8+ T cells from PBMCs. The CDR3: CASLDSYNEQFF. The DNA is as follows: TGCGCCAGCCTGGACTCCTACAATGAGCAGTTCTTC.